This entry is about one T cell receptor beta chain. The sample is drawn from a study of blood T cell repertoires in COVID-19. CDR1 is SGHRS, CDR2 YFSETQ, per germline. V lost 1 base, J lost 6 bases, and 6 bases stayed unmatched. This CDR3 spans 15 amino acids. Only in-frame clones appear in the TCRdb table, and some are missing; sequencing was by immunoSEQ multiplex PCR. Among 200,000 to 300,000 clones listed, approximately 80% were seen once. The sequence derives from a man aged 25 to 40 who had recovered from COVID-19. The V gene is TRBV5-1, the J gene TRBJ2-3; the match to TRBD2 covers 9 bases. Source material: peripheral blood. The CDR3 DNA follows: TGCGCCAGCAGCTTGCGAGCGGGGGGACCGGATACGCAGTATTTT. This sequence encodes CASSLRAGGPDTQYF.